Presented here are 17 T cell receptor beta chains from one specimen sequenced in a study of T cells and Merkel cell carcinoma outcomes. The assay was immunoSEQ multiplex PCR, and TCRdb's table has in-frame clones only and misses some. This sample has 1,200 to 1,500 clones, with around 88% found just once. Sequencing input: tumor tissue from Merkel cell carcinoma. These receptors originate from a human donor with Merkel cell carcinoma.

The chain couples TRBV7-6 to TRBJ2-7; 7 bases align to TRBD1. J gave up 2 bases and V 1 base, and 8 bases lay outside the gene matches. CDR3 length equals 16 residues. Looked up from germline, CDR1 is SGHVS and CDR2 is FNYEAQ. Here the CDR3 reads CASSLEVGGLTYEQYF. The CDR3 region has the DNA TGTGCCAGCAGCTTAGAAGTAGGGGGCCTGACCTACGAGCAGTACTTC.

The genes are TRBV7-7 and TRBJ2-6; D remains ambiguous. CDR1 and CDR2 from the germline V gene are SSHAT and FNYEAQ (reference sequence). This CDR3 region has 13 residues. CDR3 in DNA: TGTGCAGTGCCACAAAGTCGGGCCAACGTCCTGACTTTC. Protein product: CAVPQSRANVLTF.

This clone was recorded a few times. The chain employs TRBV12-5 and TRBJ2-6; TRBD1 might be the D (5 bases). The CDR3 contains 16 residues. Germline CDR1 LGHNT, CDR2 FRNRAP. V lost 5 bases, J lost 5 bases, and 16 bases lay in between. The CDR3 bases are TGTGCTAGTGGTCTCGCAGGACAAAGTCGGGCCAACGTCCTGACTTTC. Translating it yields CASGLAGQSRANVLTF.

The chain uses TRBV5-6 and TRBJ2-1; a weak D match, TRBD1 (5 bases). The CDR3 extends over 15 amino acids. The germline V gene encodes CDR1 SGHDT and CDR2 YYEEEE. The V gene lost 0 bases and the J gene lost 1 base, with 8 bases spanning the gap. The CDR3 region has the DNA TGTGCCAGCAGCTTGGAACAGGTGTCCTACAATGAGCAGTTCTTC. It encodes CASSLEQVSYNEQFF.

The chain has TRBV6-5 and TRBJ2-7; D may correspond to TRBD1 or TRBD2 (5 bases each). This CDR3 has 14 residues. V lost 3 bases, J lost 3 bases, and 12 bases lay in between. Germline loops: CDR1 MNHEY, CDR2 SVGAGI. Here the CDR3 reads CASSYGGLGYEQYF. In nucleotides, the CDR3 is TGTGCCAGCAGTTATGGGGGATTGGGCTACGAGCAGTACTTC.

Only one count was recorded for this clone. CDR3 residues: CSARSYNEQFF. For the CDR3, the DNA is TGCAGTGCTAGATCTTACAATGAGCAGTTCTTC. The chain recombines TRBV20-1 with TRBJ2-1; D gene unclear. CDR1 DFQATT and CDR2 SNEGSKA come from the germline V gene (reference sequence). The V and J ends lost 2 bases and 4 bases respectively, with 3 bases between them. This CDR3 is built from 11 residues.

The chain has TRBV6-5 and TRBJ1-2, with 11 bases aligning to TRBD1. Trimming at V came to 7 bases and at J to 7 bases, leaving 2 bases not matched to a gene. The CDR3 extends over 12 amino acids. From germline, CDR1 is MNHEY and CDR2 SVGAGI. The CDR3 loop reads CASTDRGLGYTF. CDR3 DNA: TGTGCCAGCACGGACAGGGGGCTTGGCTACACCTTC.

This rearrangement joins TRBV5-1 to TRBJ2-3; 10 nucleotides agree with TRBD2. The CDR3 has 18 residues. CDR1 is SGHRS, CDR2 YFSETQ, per germline. V was clipped by 0 bases and J by 0 bases; unmatched bases: 7. In DNA, the CDR3 is TGCGCCAGCAGCTTGGCCACTAGCGGGACGACTAGCACAGATACGCAGTATTTT. Amino acid sequence: CASSLATSGTTSTDTQYF. Full variable domain (remainder filled in from reference TRBV5-1 and TRBJ2-3): KAGVTQTPRYLIKTRGQQVTLSCSPISGHRSVSWYQQTPGQGLQFLFEYFSETQRNKGNFPGRFSGRQFSNSRSEMNVSTLELGDSALYLCASSLATSGTTSTDTQYFGPGTRLTVL.

The chain joins TRBV19 to TRBJ1-1; 9 nucleotides line up with TRBD1. From germline, CDR1 is LNHDA and CDR2 SQIVND (reference sequence). CDR3 size: 14 residues. V was pared by 5 bases and J by 4 bases, with 5 bases of the junction left unmatched. The CDR3 spells CASSGGQGGTEAFF. CDR3 nucleotide sequence: TGTGCCAGTAGTGGGGGACAGGGTGGCACTGAAGCTTTCTTT.

The J gene is TRBJ2-2, the V gene TRBV29-1, with D perhaps TRBD1 or TRBD2 (5 bases each). The CDR3 extends over 14 amino acids. The germline gives CDR1 SQVTM, CDR2 ANQGSEA. The ends were cut back, 4 bases at V and 6 bases at J, with 15 bases in the middle. The CDR3 bases are TGCAGCGTTGGGGGGAGCTCCCCAGCCGGGGAGCTGTTTTTT. Protein: CSVGGSSPAGELFF.

As for this clone: Germline is not matched at one junction end, which may reflect a read error. The chain couples TRBV15 to TRBJ2-2, with D possibly being TRBD2 (6 bases). From germline, CDR1 is LNHNV and CDR2 YYDKDF (reference sequence). The CDR3 spans 13 residues. This CDR3 reads CASTRGLTEELFF. The CDR3 DNA reads TGTGCCAGTACGCGGGGACTCACCGAGGAGCTGTTTTTT.

The chain joins TRBV30 to TRBJ1-6; D is uncertain. Trimming pared 4 bases from V and 9 bases from J, leaving 16 bases between. This CDR3 region has 14 residues. Germline V gene lookup returns CDR1 GTSNPN and CDR2 SVGIG (reference sequence). CDR3 DNA: TGTGCCTGGATTCCTCGAGGGAATAGTTCACCCCTCCACTTT. Amino acids: CAWIPRGNSSPLHF.

In this sample, this clone turned up once. The gene calls are TRBV29-1 and TRBJ1-4; D gene ambiguous. V was cut by 4 bases and J by 5 bases, with 5 bases left in between. Germline V gene sequence: CDR1 SQVTM, CDR2 ANQGSEA. This CDR3 contains 11 residues. The CDR3 DNA reads TGCAGCGTTGGCGGAAATGAAAAACTGTTTTTT. Translation: CSVGGNEKLFF.

The chain uses TRBV11-3 and TRBJ2-5; D gene uncertain. With 5 bases removed from V and 5 bases from J, the gap between germline ends came to 12 bases. CDR1 is SGHNT, CDR2 YENEEA, per germline. CDR3 length equals 13 residues. CDR3 DNA sequence: TGTGCCAGCAGCCCCATTGGGTCTGAGACCCAGTACTTC. It translates to CASSPIGSETQYF.

The rearrangement links TRBV5-5 to TRBJ2-7; TRBD1 is a possible D gene (6 bases). The CDR3 is made up of 13 amino acids. The V end lost 2 bases, the J end lost 1 base, and 7 bases lay between the germline ends. Germline V CDR1 and CDR2: SGHKS, YYEKEE (reference sequence). In DNA, the CDR3 is TGTGCCAGCAGCTTACAGGGATCCTACGAGCAGTACTTC. Its protein is CASSLQGSYEQYF. Complete variable domain (other parts from reference TRBV5-5 and TRBJ2-7): DAGVTQSPTHLIKTRGQQVTLRCSPISGHKSVSWYQQVLGQGPQFIFQYYEKEERGRGNFPDRFSARQFPNYSSELNVNALLLGDSALYLCASSLQGSYEQYFGPGTRLTVT.

The rearrangement joins TRBV11-3 to TRBJ2-2; the match to TRBD2 covers 9 bases. The CDR3 sequence is 15 residues long. Losses at the gene ends were 7 bases for V and 4 bases for J; bases not matched to a gene: 7. Germline V gene lookup returns CDR1 SGHNT and CDR2 YENEEA. The CDR3 DNA reads as TGTGCCAGCACACAAGCGGGGGGTCCCACCGGGGAGCTGTTTTTT. Its translation: CASTQAGGPTGELFF.

The chain recombines TRBV7-2 with TRBJ2-7, with D tentatively TRBD2 (6 bases). V was cut by 5 bases and J by 2 bases, with 13 bases left in between. The CDR3 has 14 amino acids. CDR1 is SGHTA and CDR2 is FQGNSA in the germline V gene. CDR3 sequence (DNA): TGTGCCAGCAGCCCCGGGGGTAGAACCTACGAGCAGTACTTC. Its protein product is CASSPGGRTYEQYF.